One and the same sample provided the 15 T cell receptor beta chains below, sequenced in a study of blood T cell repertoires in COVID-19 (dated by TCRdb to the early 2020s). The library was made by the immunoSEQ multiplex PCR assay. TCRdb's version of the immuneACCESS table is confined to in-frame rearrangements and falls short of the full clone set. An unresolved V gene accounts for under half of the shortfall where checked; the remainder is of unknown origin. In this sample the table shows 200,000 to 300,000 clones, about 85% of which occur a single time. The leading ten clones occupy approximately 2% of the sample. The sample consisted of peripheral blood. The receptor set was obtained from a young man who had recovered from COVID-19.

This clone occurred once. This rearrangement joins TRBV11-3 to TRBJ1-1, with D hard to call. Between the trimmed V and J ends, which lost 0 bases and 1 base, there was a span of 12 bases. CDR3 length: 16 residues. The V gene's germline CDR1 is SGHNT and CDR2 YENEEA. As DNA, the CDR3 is TGTGCCAGCAGCTTAGAGAATCGTCCAGAGAACACTGAAGCTTTCTTT. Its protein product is CASSLENRPENTEAFF.

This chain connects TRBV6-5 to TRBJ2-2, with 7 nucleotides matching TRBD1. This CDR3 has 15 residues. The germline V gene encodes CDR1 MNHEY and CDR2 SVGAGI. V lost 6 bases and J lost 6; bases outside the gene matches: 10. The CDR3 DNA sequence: TGTGCCAGCAGCGACAGGGACCCTATACCCGGGGAGCTGTTTTTT. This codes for CASSDRDPIPGELFF.

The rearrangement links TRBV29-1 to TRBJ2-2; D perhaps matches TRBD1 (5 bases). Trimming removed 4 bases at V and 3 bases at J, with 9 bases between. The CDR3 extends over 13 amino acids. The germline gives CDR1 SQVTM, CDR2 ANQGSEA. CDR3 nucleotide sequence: TGCAGCGTTGTCAGGGCGTACACCGGGGAGCTGTTTTTT. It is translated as CSVVRAYTGELFF.

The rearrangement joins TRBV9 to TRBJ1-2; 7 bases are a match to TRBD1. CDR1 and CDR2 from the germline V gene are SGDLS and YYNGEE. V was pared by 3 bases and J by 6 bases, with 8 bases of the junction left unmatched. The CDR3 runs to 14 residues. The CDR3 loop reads CASSARQGADGYTF. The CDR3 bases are TGTGCCAGCAGCGCCCGACAGGGAGCCGATGGCTACACCTTC.

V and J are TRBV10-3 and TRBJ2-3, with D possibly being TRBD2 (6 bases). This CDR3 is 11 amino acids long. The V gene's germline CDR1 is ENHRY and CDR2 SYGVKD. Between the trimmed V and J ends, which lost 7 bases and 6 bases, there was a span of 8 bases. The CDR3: CAIKSGDTQYF. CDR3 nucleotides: TGTGCCATCAAGAGCGGGGATACGCAGTATTTT.

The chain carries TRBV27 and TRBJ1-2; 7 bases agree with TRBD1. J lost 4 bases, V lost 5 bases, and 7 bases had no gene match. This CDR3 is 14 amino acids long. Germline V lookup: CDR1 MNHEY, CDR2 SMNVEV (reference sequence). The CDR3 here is CASSPGTASYGYTF. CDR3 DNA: TGTGCCAGCAGTCCCGGGACAGCCTCCTATGGCTACACCTTC.

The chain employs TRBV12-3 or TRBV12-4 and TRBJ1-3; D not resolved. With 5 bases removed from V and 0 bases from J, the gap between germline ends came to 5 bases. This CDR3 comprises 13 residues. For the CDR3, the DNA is TGTGCCAGCAGTACTGGCTCTGGAAACACCATATATTTT. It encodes CASSTGSGNTIYF.

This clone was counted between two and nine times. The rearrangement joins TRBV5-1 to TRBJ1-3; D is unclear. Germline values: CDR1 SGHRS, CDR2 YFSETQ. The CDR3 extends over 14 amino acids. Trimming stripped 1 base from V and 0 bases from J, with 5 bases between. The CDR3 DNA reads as TGCGCCAGCAGCTTGTCCGGCTCTGGAAACACCATATATTTT. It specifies CASSLSGSGNTIYF.

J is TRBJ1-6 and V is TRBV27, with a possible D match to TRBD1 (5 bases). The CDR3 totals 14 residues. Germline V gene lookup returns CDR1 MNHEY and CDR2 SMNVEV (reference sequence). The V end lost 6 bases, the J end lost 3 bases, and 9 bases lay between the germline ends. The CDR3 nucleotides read TGTGCCAGCAGGCGGGGCTTCTATAATTCACCCCTCCACTTT. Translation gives CASRRGFYNSPLHF.

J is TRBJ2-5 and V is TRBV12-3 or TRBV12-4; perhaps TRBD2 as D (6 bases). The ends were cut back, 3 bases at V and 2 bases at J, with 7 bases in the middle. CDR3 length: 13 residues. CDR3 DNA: TGTGCCAGCAGTTTGCGGGGACAAGAGACCCAGTACTTC. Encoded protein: CASSLRGQETQYF.

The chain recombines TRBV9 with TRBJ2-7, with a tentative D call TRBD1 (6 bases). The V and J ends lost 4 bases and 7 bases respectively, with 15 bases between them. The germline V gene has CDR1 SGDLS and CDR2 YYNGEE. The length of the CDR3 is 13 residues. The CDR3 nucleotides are TGTGCCAGCAGCTGGGACACCTCTGGGGAGCAGTACTTC. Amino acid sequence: CASSWDTSGEQYF.

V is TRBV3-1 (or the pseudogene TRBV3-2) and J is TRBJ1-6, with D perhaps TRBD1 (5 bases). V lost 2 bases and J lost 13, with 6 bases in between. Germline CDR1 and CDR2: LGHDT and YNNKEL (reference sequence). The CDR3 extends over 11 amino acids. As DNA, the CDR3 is TGTGCCAGCAGCCAAAGGGGTCCCCTCCACTTT. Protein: CASSQRGPLHF.

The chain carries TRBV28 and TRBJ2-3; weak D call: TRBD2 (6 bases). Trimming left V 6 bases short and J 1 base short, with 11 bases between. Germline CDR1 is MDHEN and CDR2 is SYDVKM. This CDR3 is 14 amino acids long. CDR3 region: CASRPASGTDTQYF. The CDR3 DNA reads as TGTGCCAGCAGACCTGCTAGCGGCACAGATACGCAGTATTTT.

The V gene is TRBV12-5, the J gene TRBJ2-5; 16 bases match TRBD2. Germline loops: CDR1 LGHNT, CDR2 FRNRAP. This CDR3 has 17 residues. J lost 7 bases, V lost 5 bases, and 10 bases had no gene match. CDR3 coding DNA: TGTGCTAGTGGTCCATCCGGGACTAGCGGGGGGGCTCGGACCCAGTACTTC. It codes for CASGPSGTSGGARTQYF.

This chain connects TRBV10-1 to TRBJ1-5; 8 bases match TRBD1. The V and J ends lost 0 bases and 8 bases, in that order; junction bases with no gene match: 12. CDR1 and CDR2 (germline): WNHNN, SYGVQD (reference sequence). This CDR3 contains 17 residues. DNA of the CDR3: TGCGCCAGCAGTGAGTCAGTCAAAGGGGCAGGGGGCAAGCCCCAGCATTTT. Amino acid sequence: CASSESVKGAGGKPQHF.